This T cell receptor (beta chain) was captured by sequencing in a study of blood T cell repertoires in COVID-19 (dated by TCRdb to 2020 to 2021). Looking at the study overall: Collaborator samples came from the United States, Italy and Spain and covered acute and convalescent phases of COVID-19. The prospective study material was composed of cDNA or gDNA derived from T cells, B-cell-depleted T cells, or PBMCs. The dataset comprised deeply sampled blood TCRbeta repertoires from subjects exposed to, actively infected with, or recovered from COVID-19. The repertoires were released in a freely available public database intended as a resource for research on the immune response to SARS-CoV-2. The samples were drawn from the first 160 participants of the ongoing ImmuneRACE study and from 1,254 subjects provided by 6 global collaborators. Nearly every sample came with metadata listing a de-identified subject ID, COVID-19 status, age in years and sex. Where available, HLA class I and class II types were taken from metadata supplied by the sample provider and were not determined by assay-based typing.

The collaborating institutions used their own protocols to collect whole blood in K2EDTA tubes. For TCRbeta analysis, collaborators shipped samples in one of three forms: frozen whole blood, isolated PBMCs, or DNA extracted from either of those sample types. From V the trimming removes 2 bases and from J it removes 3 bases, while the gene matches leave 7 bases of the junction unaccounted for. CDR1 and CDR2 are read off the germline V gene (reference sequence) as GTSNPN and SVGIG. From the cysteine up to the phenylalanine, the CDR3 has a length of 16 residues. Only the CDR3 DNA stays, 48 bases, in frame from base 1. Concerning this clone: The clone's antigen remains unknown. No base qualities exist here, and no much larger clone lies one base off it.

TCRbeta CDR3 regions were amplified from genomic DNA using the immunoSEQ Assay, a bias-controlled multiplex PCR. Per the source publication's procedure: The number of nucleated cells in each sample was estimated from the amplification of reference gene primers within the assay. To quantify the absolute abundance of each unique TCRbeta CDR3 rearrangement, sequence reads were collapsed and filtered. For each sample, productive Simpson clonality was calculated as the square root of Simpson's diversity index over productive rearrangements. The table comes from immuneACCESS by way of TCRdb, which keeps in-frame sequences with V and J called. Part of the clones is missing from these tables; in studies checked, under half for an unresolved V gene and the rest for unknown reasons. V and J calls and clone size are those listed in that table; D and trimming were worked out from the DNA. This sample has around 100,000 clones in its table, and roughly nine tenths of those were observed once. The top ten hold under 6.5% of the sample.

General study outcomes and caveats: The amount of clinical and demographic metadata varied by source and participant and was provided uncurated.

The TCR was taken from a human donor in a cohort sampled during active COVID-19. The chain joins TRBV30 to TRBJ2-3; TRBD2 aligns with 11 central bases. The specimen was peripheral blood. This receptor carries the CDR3 CAWSLIAGGPTDTQYF. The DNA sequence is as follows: TGTGCCTGGAGTTTGATAGCGGGGGGGCCGACAGATACGCAGTATTTT.